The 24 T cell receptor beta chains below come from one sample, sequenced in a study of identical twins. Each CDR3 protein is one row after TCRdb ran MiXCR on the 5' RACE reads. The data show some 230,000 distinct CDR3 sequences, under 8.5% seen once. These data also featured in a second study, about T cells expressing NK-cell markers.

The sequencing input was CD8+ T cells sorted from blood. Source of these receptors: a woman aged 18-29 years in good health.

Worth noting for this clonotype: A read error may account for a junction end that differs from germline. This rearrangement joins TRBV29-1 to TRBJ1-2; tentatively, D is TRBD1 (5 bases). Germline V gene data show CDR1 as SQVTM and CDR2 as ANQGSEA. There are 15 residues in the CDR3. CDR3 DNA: TGCAGCTCCGTCGGCGGGGGGGATCCTAAATATGGCTACACCTTC. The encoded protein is CSSVGGGDPKYGYTF.

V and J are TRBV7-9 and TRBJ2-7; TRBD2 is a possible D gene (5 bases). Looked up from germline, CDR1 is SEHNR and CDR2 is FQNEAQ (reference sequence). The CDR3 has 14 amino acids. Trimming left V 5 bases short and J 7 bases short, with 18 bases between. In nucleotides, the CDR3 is TGTGCCAGCAGCCTCCCAACCCGGACGGGGGAGCAGTACTTC. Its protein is CASSLPTRTGEQYF.

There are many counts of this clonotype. The chain's CDR3 is CASGAPIAGDTDTQYF. DNA of the CDR3: TGCGCCAGCGGAGCCCCCATAGCGGGGGACACAGATACGCAGTATTTT. This chain connects TRBV5-1 to TRBJ2-3; 9 bases agree with TRBD2. The CDR3 runs to 16 residues. Germline values: CDR1 SGHRS, CDR2 YFSETQ. The V segment lost 7 bases and the J segment 2 bases; nucleotides outside the gene matches: 11.

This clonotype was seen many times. CDR3 bases: TGTGCCAGCAGTTACTCCCATTACCTGAACACTGAAGCTTTCTTT. Amino acids: CASSYSHYLNTEAFF. This rearrangement joins TRBV6-5 to TRBJ1-1; D gene unclear. This CDR3 is 15 amino acids long. Germline V gene sequence: CDR1 MNHEY, CDR2 SVGAGI. The V gene lost 0 bases and the J gene lost 0 bases, with 8 bases spanning the gap.

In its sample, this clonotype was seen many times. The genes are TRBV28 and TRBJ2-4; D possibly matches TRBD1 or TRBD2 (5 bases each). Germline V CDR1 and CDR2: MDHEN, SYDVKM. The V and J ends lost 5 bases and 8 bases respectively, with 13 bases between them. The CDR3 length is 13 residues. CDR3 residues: CASSRDGVDIQYF. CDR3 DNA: TGTGCCAGCAGTCGGGACGGGGTGGACATTCAGTACTTC.

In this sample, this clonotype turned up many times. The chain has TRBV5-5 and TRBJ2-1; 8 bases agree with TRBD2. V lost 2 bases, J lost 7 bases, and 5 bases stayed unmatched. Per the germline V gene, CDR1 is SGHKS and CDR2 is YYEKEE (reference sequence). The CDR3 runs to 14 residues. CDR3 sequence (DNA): TGTGCCAGCAGCTTATACGGGGGGGGGAATGAGCAGTTCTTC. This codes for CASSLYGGGNEQFF.

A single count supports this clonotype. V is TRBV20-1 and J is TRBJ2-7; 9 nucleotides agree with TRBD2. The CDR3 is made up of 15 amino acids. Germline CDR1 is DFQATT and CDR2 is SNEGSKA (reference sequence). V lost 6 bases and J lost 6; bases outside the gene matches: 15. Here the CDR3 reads CSATKAGGPDCEQYF. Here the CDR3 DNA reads TGCAGTGCCACTAAGGCGGGGGGGCCGGACTGCGAGCAGTACTTC.

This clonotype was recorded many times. In DNA, the CDR3 is TGTGCCAGCAGCGCCGAAGCTAGCGGGCGGGACCTAACCTACGAGCAGTACTTC. This encodes CASSAEASGRDLTYEQYF. This chain links TRBV4-2 with TRBJ2-7; 8 bases map to TRBD2. V was clipped by 5 bases and J by 2 bases; unmatched bases: 17. This CDR3 spans 18 amino acids. The germline V gene has CDR1 LGHNA and CDR2 YNFKEQ.

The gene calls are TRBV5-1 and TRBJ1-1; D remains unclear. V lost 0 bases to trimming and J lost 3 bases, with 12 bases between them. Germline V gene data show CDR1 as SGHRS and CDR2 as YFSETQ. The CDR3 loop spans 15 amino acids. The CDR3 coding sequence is TGCGCCAGCAGCTTGGAGTACATATCCGACACTGAAGCTTTCTTT. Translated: CASSLEYISDTEAFF.

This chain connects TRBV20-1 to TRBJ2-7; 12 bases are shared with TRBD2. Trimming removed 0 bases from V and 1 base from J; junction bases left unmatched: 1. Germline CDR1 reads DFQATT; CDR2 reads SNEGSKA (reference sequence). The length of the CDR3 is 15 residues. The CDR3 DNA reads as TGCAGTGCTAGAGAACTAGCGGGAGGATCCTACGAGCAGTACTTC. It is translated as CSARELAGGSYEQYF.

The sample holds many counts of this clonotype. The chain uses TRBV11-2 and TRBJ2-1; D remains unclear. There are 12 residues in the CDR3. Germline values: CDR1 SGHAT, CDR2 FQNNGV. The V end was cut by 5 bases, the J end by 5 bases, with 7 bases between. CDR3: CASSPDHNEQFF. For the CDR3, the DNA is TGTGCCAGCAGCCCGGATCACAATGAGCAGTTCTTC.

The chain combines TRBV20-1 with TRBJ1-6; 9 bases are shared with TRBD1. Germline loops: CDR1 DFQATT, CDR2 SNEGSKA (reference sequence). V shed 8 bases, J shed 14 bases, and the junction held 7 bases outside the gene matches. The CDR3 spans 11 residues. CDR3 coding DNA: TGCAGTACCCGACAGGGGGGTACCCTCCACTTT. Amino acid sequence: CSTRQGGTLHF.

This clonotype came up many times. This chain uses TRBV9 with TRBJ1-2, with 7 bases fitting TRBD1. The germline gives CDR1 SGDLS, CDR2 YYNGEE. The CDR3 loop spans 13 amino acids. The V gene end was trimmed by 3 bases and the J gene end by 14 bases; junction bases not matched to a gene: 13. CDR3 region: CASSGERDSSDTF. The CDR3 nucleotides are TGTGCCAGCAGCGGAGAGAGGGACAGCTCTGATACCTTC.

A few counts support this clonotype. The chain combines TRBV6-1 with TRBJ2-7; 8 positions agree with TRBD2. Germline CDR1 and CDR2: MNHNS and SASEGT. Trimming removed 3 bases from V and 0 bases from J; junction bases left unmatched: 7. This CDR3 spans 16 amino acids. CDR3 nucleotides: TGTGCCAGCAGTGACCCCGGCGGGGGGAGCTCCTACGAGCAGTACTTC. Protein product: CASSDPGGGSSYEQYF.

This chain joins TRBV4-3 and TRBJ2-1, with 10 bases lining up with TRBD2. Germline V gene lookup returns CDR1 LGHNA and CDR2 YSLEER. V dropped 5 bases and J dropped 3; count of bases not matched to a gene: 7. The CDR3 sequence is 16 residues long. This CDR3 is CASSVRTSGNYNEQFF. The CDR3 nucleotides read TGCGCCAGCAGCGTTAGAACTAGCGGGAACTACAATGAGCAGTTCTTC.

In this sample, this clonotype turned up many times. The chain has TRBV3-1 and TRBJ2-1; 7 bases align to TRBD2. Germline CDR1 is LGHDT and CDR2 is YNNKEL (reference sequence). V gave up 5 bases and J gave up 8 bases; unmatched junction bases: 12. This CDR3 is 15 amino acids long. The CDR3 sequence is CASSSSGARVDEQFF. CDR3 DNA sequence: TGTGCCAGCAGCTCGAGCGGGGCCCGGGTGGATGAGCAGTTCTTC.

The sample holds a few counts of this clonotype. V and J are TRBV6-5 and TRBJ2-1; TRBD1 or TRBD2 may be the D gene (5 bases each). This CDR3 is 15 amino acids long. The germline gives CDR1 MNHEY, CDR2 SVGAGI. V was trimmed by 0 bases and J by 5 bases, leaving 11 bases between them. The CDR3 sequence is CASSYSGTADNEQFF. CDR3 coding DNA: TGTGCCAGCAGTTACTCCGGGACGGCGGACAATGAGCAGTTCTTC.

This chain's CDR3 is CASSPGVGHEIFYEQYF. CDR3 DNA sequence: TGTGCCAGCAGCCCCGGGGTGGGGCACGAGATTTTCTACGAGCAGTACTTC. V usage is TRBV6-1 and J usage is TRBJ2-7; D tentatively reads TRBD1 or TRBD2 (5 bases each). The CDR3 runs 17 residues. Germline loops: CDR1 MNHNS, CDR2 SASEGT. The V end was cut by 6 bases, the J end by 3 bases, with 24 bases between.

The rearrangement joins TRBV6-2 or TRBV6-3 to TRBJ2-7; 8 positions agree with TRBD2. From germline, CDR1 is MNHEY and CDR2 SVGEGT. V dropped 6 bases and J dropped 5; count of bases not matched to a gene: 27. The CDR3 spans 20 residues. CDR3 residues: CASSRTPGLGNHARWHEQYF. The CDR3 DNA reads TGTGCCAGCAGCCGGACGCCGGGACTAGGGAACCATGCGAGGTGGCACGAGCAGTACTTC.

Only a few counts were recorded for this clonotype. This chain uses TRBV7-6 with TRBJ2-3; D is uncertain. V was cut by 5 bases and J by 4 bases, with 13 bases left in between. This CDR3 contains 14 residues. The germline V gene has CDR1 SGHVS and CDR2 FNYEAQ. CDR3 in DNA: TGTGCCAGCAGCCCCCTTAAAGGGCCAGATACGCAGTATTTT. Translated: CASSPLKGPDTQYF.

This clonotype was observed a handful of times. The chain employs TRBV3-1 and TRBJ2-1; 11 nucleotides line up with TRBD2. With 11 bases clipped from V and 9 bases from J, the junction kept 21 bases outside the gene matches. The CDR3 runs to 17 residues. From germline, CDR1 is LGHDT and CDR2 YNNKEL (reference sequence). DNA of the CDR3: TGTGCCTGCTCCCAAGAGGTAGCGGGGGGGCCTGGTAGTGAGCAGTTCTTC. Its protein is CACSQEVAGGPGSEQFF.

DNA for the CDR3: TGCAGTGCTATTCAACTAGCGGGCGTCACAGATACGCAGTATTTT. This sequence encodes CSAIQLAGVTDTQYF. V is TRBV20-1 and J is TRBJ2-3, with 9 positions matching TRBD2. CDR1 is DFQATT and CDR2 is SNEGSKA in the germline V gene (reference sequence). The CDR3 length is 15 residues. V shed 4 bases and J 2 bases; nucleotides not matched to a gene: 7.

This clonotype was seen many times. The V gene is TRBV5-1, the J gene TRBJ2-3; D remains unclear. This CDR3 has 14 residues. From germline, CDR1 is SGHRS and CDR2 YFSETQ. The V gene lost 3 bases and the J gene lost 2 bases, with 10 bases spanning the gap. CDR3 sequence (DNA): TGCGCCAGCAGCTGGGCCGGGTTCACAGATACGCAGTATTTT. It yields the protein CASSWAGFTDTQYF.

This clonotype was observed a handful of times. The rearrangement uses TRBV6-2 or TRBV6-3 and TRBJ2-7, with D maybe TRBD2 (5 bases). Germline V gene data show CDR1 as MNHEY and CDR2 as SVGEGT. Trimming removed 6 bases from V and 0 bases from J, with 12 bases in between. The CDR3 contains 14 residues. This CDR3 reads CASRDWESSYEQYF. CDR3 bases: TGTGCCAGCAGGGACTGGGAAAGCTCCTACGAGCAGTACTTC.